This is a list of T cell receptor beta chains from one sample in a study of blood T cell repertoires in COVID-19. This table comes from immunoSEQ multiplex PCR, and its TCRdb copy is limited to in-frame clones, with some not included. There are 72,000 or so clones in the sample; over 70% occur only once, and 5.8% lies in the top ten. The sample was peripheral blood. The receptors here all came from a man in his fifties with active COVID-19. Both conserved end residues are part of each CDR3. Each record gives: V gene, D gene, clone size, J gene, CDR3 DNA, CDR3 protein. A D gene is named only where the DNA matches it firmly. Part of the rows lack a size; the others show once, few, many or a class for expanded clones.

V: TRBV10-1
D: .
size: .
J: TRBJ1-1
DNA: TGCGCCAGCTCTCCCTGGTGCAGGGGCACAGGGTCAGCTGAAGCTTTCTTT
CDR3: CASSPWCRGTGSAEAFF

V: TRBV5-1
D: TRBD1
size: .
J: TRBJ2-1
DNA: TGCGCCAGTCACCCGGGACAGAGCCCCCCCTCCTCCTACAATGAGCAGTTCTTC
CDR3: CASHPGQSPPSSYNEQFF

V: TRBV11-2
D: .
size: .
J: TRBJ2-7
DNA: TGTGCCAGCAGCGATTCGGGGGACTACGAGCAGTACTTC
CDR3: CASSDSGDYEQYF

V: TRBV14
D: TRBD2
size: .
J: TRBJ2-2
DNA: TGTGCCAGCAGCCGGGGGGGAATCGCCGGGGAGCTGTTTTTT
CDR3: CASSRGGIAGELFF

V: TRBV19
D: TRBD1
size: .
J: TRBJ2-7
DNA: TGTGCCAGTAGTATACTGGGACAGGGGGCGCGGGAGCAGTACTTC
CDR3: CASSILGQGAREQYF

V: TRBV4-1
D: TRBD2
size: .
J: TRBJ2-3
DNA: TGCGCCAGCAGCCAAAAAAGTAGCGGGAGTCGGGCAGATACGCAGTATTTT
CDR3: CASSQKSSGSRADTQYF

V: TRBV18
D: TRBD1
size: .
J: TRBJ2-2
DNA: TGTGCCAGCGATATTGACAGGGGGCGCGGGGAGCTGTTTTTT
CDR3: CASDIDRGRGELFF

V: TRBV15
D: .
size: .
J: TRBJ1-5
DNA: TGTGCCACCAGCAGAGACCTACAGGCGTACCAGCCCCAGCATTTT
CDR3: CATSRDLQAYQPQHF

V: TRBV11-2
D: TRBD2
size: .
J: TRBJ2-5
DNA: TGTGCCAGCACCCTTGTATGGGGGGGACAAGAGACCCAGTACTTC
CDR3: CASTLVWGGQETQYF

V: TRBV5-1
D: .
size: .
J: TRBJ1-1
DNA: TGCGCCAGCAGCTTGTTCGGGGGTAATAGTGAAGCTTTCTTT
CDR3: CASSLFGGNSEAFF

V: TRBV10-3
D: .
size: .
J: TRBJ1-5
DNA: TGTGCCACACAGGGTCTGGTTAATCAGCCCCAGCATTTT
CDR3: CATQGLVNQPQHF

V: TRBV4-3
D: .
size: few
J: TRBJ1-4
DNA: TGCGCCAGCAGCCGCCAGGTTGCAACTAATGAAAAACTGTTTTTT
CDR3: CASSRQVATNEKLFF

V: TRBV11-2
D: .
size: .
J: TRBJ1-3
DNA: TGTGCCAGCAGCTCGGACAGAGCCTCTGGAAACACCATATATTTT
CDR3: CASSSDRASGNTIYF

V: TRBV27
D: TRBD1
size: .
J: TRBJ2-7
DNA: TGTGCCAGCAGTCCGAGGGACAGCAACTACGAGCAGTACTTC
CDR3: CASSPRDSNYEQYF

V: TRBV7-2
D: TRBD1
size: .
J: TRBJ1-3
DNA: TGTGCCAGCAGCTTAGTTGGGACAGGGGGCGGTGGAAACACCATATATTTT
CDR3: CASSLVGTGGGGNTIYF

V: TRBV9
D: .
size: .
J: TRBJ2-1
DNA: TGTGCCAGCAGCGTTCAGGGAAACTACAATGAGCAGTTCTTC
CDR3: CASSVQGNYNEQFF

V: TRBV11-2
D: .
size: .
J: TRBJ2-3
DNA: TGTGCCAGCAGCTTGAGGGACTGGGAGATAGATACGCAGTATTTT
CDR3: CASSLRDWEIDTQYF

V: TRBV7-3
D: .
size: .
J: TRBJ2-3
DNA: TGTGCCAGCAGTCAGTTTTCCGATACGCAGTATTTT
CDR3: CASSQFSDTQYF

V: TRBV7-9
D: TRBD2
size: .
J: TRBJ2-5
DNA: TGTGCCAGCAGCTCGACTAGCGGCACTCAAGAGACCCAGTACTTC
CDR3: CASSSTSGTQETQYF

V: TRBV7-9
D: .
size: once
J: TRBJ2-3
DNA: TGTGCCAGCAGCCCCGTAGATACGCAGTATTTT
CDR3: CASSPVDTQYF

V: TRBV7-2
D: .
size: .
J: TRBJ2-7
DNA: TGTGCCAGCAGCTTAAGGGAGGCCTACGAGCAGTACTTC
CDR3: CASSLREAYEQYF

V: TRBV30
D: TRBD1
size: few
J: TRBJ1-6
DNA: TGTGCCTGTAAAGGACAGGCCTCTAGCTCCTATAATTCACCCCTCCACTTT
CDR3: CACKGQASSSYNSPLHF

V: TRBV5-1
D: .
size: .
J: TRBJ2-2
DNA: TGCGCCAGCTTAGGAGGGGGCGGGAACACCGGGGAGCTGTTTTTT
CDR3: CASLGGGGNTGELFF

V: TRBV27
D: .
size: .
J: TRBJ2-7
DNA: TGTGCCAGCAGTTTACGCCTCTCCAGCTCCTACGAGCAGTACTTC
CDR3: CASSLRLSSSYEQYF

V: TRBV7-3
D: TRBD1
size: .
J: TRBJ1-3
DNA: TGTGCCAGCAGCCTCCAGGGGGCTGGCACCATATATTTT
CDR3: CASSLQGAGTIYF

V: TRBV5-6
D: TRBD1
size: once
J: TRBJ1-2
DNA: TGTGCCAGCAGCCCCGGGGCAGGGGGCTTTGATGGCTATGGCTACACCTTC
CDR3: CASSPGAGGFDGYGYTF

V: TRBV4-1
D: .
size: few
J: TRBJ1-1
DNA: TGCGCCAGCAGCCAAGCGAAGTACATGAACACTGAAGCTTTCTTT
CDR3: CASSQAKYMNTEAFF

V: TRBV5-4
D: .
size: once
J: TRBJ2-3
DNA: TGTGCCAGCAGAGGGAAAAGTGGGACTTATACTGCAGCAGATACGCAGTATTTT
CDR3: CASRGKSGTYTAADTQYF

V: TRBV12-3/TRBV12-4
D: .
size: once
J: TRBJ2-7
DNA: TGTGCCAGCAGTTGGACAGCAGGCTACGAGCAGTACTTC
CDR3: CASSWTAGYEQYF

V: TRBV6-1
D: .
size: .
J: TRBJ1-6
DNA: TGTGCCAGCAGTGAAGTGTCGGGTTTCGGTTCACCCCTCCACTTT
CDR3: CASSEVSGFGSPLHF

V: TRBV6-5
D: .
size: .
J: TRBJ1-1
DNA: TGTGCCAGCAGTTATGATCCGGGGGGGAACACTGAAGCTTTCTTT
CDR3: CASSYDPGGNTEAFF

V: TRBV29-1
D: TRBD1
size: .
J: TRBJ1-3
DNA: TGCAGCGTTGAAGTGGGGCTAGACGAACAGGGGCACACCATATATTTT
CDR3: CSVEVGLDEQGHTIYF

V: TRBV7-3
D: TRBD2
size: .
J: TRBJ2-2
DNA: TGTGCCAGCAGCAACGCCGGGGGGACCGGGGAGCTGTTTTTT
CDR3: CASSNAGGTGELFF

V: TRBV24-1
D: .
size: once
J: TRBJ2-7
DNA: TGTGCCACCAGTGAAGGGGGTCCGTCAAGCGAGCAGTACTTC
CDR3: CATSEGGPSSEQYF